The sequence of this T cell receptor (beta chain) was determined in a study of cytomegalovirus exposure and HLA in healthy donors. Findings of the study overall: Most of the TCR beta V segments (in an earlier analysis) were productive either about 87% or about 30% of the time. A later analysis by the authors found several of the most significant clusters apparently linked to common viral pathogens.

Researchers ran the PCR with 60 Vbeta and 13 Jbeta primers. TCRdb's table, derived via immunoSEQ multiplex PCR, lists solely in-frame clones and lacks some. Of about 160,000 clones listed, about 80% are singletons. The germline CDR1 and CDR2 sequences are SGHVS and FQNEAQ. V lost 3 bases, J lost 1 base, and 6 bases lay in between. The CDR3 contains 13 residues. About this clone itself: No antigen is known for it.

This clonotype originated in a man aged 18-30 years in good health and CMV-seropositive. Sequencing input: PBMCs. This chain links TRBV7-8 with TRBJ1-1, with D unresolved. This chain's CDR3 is CASSFGRNTEAFF. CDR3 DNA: TGTGCCAGCAGCTTTGGGAGGAACACTGAAGCTTTCTTT.